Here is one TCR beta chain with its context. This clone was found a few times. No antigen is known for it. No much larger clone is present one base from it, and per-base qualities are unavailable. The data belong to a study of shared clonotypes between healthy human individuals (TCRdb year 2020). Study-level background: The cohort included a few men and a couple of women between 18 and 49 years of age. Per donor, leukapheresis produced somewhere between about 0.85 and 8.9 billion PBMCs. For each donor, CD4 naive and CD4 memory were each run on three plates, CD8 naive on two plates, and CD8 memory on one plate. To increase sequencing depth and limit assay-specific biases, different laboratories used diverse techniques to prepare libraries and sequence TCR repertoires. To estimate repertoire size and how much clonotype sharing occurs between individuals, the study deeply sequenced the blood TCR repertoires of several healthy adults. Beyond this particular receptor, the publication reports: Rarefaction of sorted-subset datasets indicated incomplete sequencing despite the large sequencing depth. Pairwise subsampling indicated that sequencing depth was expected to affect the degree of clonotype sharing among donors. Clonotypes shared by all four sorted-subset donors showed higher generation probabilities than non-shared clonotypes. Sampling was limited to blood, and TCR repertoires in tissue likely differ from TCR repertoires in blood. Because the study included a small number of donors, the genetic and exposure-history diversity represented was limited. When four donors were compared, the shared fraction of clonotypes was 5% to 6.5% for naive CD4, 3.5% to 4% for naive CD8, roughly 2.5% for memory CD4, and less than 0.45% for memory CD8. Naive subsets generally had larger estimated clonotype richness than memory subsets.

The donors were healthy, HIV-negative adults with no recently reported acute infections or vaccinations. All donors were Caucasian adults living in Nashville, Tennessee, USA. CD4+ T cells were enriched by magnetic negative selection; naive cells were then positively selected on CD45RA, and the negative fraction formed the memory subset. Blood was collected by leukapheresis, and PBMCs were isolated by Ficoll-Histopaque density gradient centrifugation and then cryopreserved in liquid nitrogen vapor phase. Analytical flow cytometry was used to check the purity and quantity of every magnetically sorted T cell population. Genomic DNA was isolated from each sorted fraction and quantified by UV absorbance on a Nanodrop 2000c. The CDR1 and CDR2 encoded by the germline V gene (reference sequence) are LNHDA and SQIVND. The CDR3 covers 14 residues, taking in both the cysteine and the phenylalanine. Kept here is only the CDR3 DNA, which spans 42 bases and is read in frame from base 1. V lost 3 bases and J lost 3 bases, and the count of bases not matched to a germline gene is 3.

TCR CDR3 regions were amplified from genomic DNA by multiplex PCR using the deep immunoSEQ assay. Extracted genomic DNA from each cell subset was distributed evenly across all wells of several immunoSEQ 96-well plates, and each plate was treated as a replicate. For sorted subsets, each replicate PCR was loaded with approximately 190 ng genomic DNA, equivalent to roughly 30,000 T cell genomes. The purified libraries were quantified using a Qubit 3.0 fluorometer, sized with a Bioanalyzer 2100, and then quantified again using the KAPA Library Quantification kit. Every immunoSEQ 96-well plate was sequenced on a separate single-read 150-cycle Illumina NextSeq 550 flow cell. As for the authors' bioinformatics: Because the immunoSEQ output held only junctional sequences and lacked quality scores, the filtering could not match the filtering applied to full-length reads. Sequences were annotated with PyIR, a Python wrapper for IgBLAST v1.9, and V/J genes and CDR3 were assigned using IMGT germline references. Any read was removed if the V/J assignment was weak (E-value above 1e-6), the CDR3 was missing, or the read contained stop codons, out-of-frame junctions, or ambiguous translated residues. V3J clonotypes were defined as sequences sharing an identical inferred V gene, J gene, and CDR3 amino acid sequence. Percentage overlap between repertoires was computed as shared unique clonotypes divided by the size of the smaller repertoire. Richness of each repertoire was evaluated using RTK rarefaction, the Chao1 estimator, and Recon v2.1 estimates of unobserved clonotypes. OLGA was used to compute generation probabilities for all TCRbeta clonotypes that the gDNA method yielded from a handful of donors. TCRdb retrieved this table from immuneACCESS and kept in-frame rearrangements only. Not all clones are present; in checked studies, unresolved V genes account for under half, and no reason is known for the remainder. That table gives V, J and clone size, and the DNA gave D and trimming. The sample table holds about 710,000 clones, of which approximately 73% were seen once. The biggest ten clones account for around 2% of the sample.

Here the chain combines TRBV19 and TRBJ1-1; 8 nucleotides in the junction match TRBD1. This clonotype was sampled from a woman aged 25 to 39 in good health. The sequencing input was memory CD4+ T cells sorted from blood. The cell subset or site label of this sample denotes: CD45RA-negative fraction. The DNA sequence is TGTGCCAGTAGTATTCAGGGGGCCGACACTGAAGCTTTCTTT. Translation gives CASSIQGADTEAFF.